These 32 T cell receptor beta chains were all obtained from the same sample, sequenced in a study of cytomegalovirus exposure and HLA in healthy donors (dated by TCRdb to about 2017). The library was generated by the immunoSEQ multiplex PCR assay. For the multiplex PCR, a mixture combining 60 forward primers for TCR Vbeta segments and 13 reverse primers for TCR Jbeta segments was used. TCRdb limited this immuneACCESS table to in-frame rearrangements with V and J called. A share of clones is missing; checked studies link under half to unresolved V genes, and the rest is unexplained. The sample table holds about 150,000 clones, of which around four fifths were seen once. 1% of the sample goes to the ten largest clones. Source material: PBMCs. These receptors were collected from a woman aged 45-65 years in good health and CMV-seropositive.

J is TRBJ1-3 and V is TRBV9; the D gene is possibly TRBD1 (5 bases). Germline CDR1 is SGDLS and CDR2 is YYNGEE. The CDR3 extends over 14 amino acids. Trimming cost V 0 bases and J 3 bases, with 7 bases left between them. The CDR3 DNA is TGTGCCAGCAGCGTAGAAGGGGTTGGAAACACCATATATTTT. As protein: CASSVEGVGNTIYF. Using reference TRBV9 and TRBJ1-3 for the parts outside the CDR3, the full variable domain is DSGVTQTPKHLITATGQRVTLRCSPRSGDLSVYWYQQSLDQGLQFLIQYYNGEERAKGNILERFSAQQFPDLHSELNLSSLELGDSALYFCASSVEGVGNTIYFGEGSWLTVV.

The V call is TRBV27, the J call TRBJ2-5, with a possible D match to TRBD1 (6 bases). The germline CDR1 and CDR2 sequences are MNHEY and SMNVEV (reference sequence). The V and J ends lost 2 bases and 9 bases respectively, with 19 bases between them. CDR3 size: 15 residues. The CDR3 sequence: CASSLGTSRGRAQYF. Here the CDR3 DNA reads TGTGCCAGCAGTTTAGGGACAAGTCGAGGTAGGGCCCAGTACTTC.

V and J are TRBV25-1 and TRBJ2-7; 8 bases map to TRBD1. Germline V gives CDR1 MGHDK, CDR2 SYGVNS. V lost 3 bases, J lost 5 bases, and 12 bases stayed unmatched. The CDR3 has 16 amino acids. The CDR3 sequence is CASSDTLGTGVHEQYF. CDR3 bases: TGTGCCAGCAGTGACACGCTCGGGACAGGTGTCCACGAGCAGTACTTC.

The gene calls are TRBV5-1 and TRBJ1-2, with a possible D match to TRBD1 (5 bases). V was shortened by 0 bases and J by 0 bases, with 9 bases between the two germline ends. CDR3 length: 15 amino acids. Germline loops: CDR1 SGHRS, CDR2 YFSETQ. This chain's CDR3 is CASSLVGDSNYGYTF. The CDR3 DNA is TGCGCCAGCAGCTTGGTTGGGGACTCTAACTATGGCTACACCTTC.

The genes are TRBV28 and TRBJ2-1; the match to TRBD2 covers 8 bases. V trimming: 6 bases; J trimming: 15 bases; junction bases outside the gene matches: 13. Germline CDR1 is MDHEN and CDR2 is SYDVKM. This CDR3 is 13 amino acids long. The CDR3 nucleotides read TGTGCCAGCAGCCCGACTAGCGCAATTAAACCGTTCTTC. It specifies CASSPTSAIKPFF.

The J gene is TRBJ2-5, the V gene TRBV5-1; 10 positions agree with TRBD1. The end of the DNA is better explained by TRBJ2-7, so the J call may be wrong. CDR1 SGHRS and CDR2 YFSETQ come from the germline V gene. This CDR3 region has 16 residues. The CDR3 region has the DNA TGCGCCAGCAGCAAGGTTGGACAGGGGGAATCCTACGAGCAGTACTTC. Protein: CASSKVGQGESYEQYF.

The rearrangement joins TRBV10-3 to TRBJ2-5, with a weak D call TRBD2 (5 bases). Germline CDR1 and CDR2: ENHRY and SYGVKD. The length of the CDR3 is 12 residues. V lost 4 bases and J 2 bases, leaving 5 bases between the germline ends. Here the CDR3 DNA reads TGTGCCATCAGTGCGGGACAAGAGACCCAGTACTTC. Its protein is CAISAGQETQYF.

This clone was seen a few times. CDR3 DNA: TGCGCCAGCAGCTTGGATCAGGGCTCGGGTTCGCGGCAGTTCTTC. Protein: CASSLDQGSGSRQFF. This chain connects TRBV5-1 to TRBJ2-1; a weak D match, TRBD1 (5 bases). Per the germline V gene, CDR1 is SGHRS and CDR2 is YFSETQ. V was clipped by 0 bases and J by 12 bases, with 19 bases between them. CDR3 length: 15 residues.

The chain recombines TRBV19 with TRBJ1-2; 10 positions match TRBD1. After removal of 7 bases from V and 2 bases from J, the junction contained 4 bases not matched to a gene. This CDR3 comprises 14 residues. Germline CDR1 and CDR2: LNHDA and SQIVND (reference sequence). The CDR3 spells CASTRDRGNYGYTF. The CDR3 DNA reads as TGTGCCAGTACCCGGGACAGGGGAAACTATGGCTACACCTTC.

This chain connects TRBV7-9 to TRBJ1-5; 10 bases map to TRBD1. The CDR3 spans 15 residues. Per germline, CDR1 SEHNR and CDR2 FQNEAQ (reference sequence). Trimming cost V 4 bases and J 1 base; bases outside gene matches: 1. In nucleotides, the CDR3 is TGTGCCAGCAGCTGGGGACAGGGGAGCAATCAGCCCCAGCATTTT. Protein product: CASSWGQGSNQPQHF.

The V gene is TRBV7-2, the J gene TRBJ1-3; no firm D call. The germline V gene has CDR1 SGHTA and CDR2 FQGNSA. The CDR3 loop spans 16 amino acids. Trimming removed 5 bases from V and 5 bases from J, with 19 bases in between. Here the CDR3 reads CASSPQSGSFRNTIYF. The CDR3 DNA is TGTGCCAGCAGCCCTCAAAGCGGGTCTTTTCGAAACACCATATATTTT. The full variable domain, its missing parts supplied by reference TRBV7-2 and TRBJ1-3, is GAGVSQSPSNKVTEKGKDVELRCDPISGHTALYWYRQSLGQGLEFLIYFQGNSAPDKSGLPSDRFSAERTGGSVSTLTIQRTQQEDSAVYLCASSPQSGSFRNTIYFGEGSWLTVV.

This chain connects TRBV7-9 to TRBJ1-4; D unresolved. Trimming shortened V by 1 base and J by 7 bases, and 13 bases separated the two germline ends. Germline V lookup: CDR1 SEHNR, CDR2 FQNEAQ (reference sequence). The CDR3 consists of 15 residues. The CDR3 nucleotides read TGTGCCAGCAGCTTAGACTTCGGTTCGTCTGAAAAACTGTTTTTT. Translation: CASSLDFGSSEKLFF.

The chain's CDR3 is CASSPTSGGPSKYF. The DNA for the CDR3 is TGTGCCAGCAGCCCTACTAGCGGGGGACCCAGCAAGTATTTT. The chain uses TRBV7-2 and TRBJ2-3; 11 bases match TRBD2. The CDR3 is 14 amino acids. CDR1 and CDR2 from the germline V gene are SGHTA and FQGNSA. With V trimmed by 5 bases and J by 13 bases, 11 bases remained unmatched. Complete variable domain (other parts from reference TRBV7-2 and TRBJ2-3): GAGVSQSPSNKVTEKGKDVELRCDPISGHTALYWYRQSLGQGLEFLIYFQGNSAPDKSGLPSDRFSAERTGGSVSTLTIQRTQQEDSAVYLCASSPTSGGPSKYFGPGTRLTVL.

The chain combines TRBV2 with TRBJ1-2; 9 nucleotides align to TRBD1. CDR3 length: 13 amino acids. CDR1 is SNHLY and CDR2 is FYNNEI in the germline V gene. After removal of 9 bases from V and 6 bases from J, the junction contained 8 bases not matched to a gene. CDR3 in amino acids: CARRDRERDGYTF. Here the CDR3 DNA reads TGTGCCAGAAGGGACAGGGAGCGAGATGGCTACACCTTC.

The chain is built from TRBV19 and TRBJ1-2, with a tentative D call TRBD1 (6 bases). This CDR3 has 17 amino acids. The germline V and J ends were trimmed by 0 bases and 4 bases, with 18 bases remaining between them. From germline, CDR1 is LNHDA and CDR2 SQIVND (reference sequence). The DNA of the CDR3 is TGTGCCAGTAGTATAGAAGCTTCTGACAGGACCACCTATGGCTACACCTTC. It codes for CASSIEASDRTTYGYTF.

The chain has TRBV5-6 and TRBJ1-6, with TRBD1 as a possible D gene (6 bases). This CDR3 has 16 amino acids. V was shortened by 4 bases and J by 6 bases, with 17 bases between the two germline ends. Germline V gives CDR1 SGHDT, CDR2 YYEEEE. CDR3: CASSVKTGFSNSPLHF. The CDR3 region has the DNA TGTGCCAGCAGCGTGAAGACAGGCTTCTCTAATTCACCCCTCCACTTT.

This rearrangement joins TRBV10-3 to TRBJ2-3; 8 nucleotides agree with TRBD1. With V trimmed by 2 bases and J by 4 bases, 8 bases remained unmatched. This CDR3 comprises 16 residues. Germline CDR1 and CDR2: ENHRY and SYGVKD. The CDR3 bases are TGTGCCATCAGTGAGAACGACAGGGGTCGGGCAGATACGCAGTATTTT. Translating gives CAISENDRGRADTQYF.

The CDR3 DNA reads as TGTGCCAGCAGCTCACGTGTGACAGACAGCCTCTCCTACAATGAGCAGTTCTTC. This gives the protein CASSSRVTDSLSYNEQFF. The chain uses TRBV7-2 and TRBJ2-1; a possible D gene is TRBD1 (5 bases). The germline V gene has CDR1 SGHTA and CDR2 FQGNSA. The germline V and J ends were trimmed by 4 bases and 0 bases, with 19 bases remaining between them. The CDR3 has 18 amino acids.

V and J are TRBV30 and TRBJ1-1; TRBD1 is a possible D gene (6 bases). The ends were cut back, 3 bases at V and 7 bases at J, with 24 bases in the middle. Germline values: CDR1 GTSNPN, CDR2 SVGIG (reference sequence). There are 16 residues in the CDR3. CDR3 DNA sequence: TGTGCCTGGAGCGCGGGGGCCCAGGCGGGGGGTTTTGAAGCTTTCTTT. As protein: CAWSAGAQAGGFEAFF.

This chain connects TRBV19 to TRBJ2-7, with D perhaps TRBD1 (6 bases). The germline gives CDR1 LNHDA, CDR2 SQIVND (reference sequence). Trimming cost V 9 bases and J 5 bases, with 11 bases left between them. The CDR3 is 11 amino acids. The DNA for the CDR3 is TGTGCCAGCACAGGGTTCGACGAGCAGTACTTC. Protein sequence: CASTGFDEQYF. Full variable domain (missing parts from reference TRBV19 and TRBJ2-7): DGGITQSPKYLFRKEGQNVTLSCEQNLNHDAMYWYRQDPGQGLRLIYYSQIVNDFQKGDIAEGYSVSREKKESFPLTVTSAQKNPTAFYLCASTGFDEQYFGPGTRLTVT.

The DNA of the CDR3 is TGTGCCAGCAGTGCGAGGAATCAGCCCCAGCATTTT. Translated: CASSARNQPQHF. J is TRBJ1-5 and V is TRBV28; D is unclear. Germline CDR1 and CDR2: MDHEN and SYDVKM. With 5 bases removed from V and 4 bases from J, the gap between germline ends came to 6 bases. The CDR3 runs to 12 residues. The complete variable domain, with remaining parts taken from reference TRBV28 and TRBJ1-5, reads DVKVTQSSRYLVKRTGEKVFLECVQDMDHENMFWYRQDPGLGLRLIYFSYDVKMKEKGDIPEGYSVSREKKERFSLILESASTNQTSMYLCASSARNQPQHFGDGTRLSIL.

Points on this clone: Germline is not matched at one junction end, which may reflect a read error. The chain joins TRBV7-7 to TRBJ2-3; unclear D gene. Germline V CDR1 and CDR2: SSHAT, FNYEAQ (reference sequence). The CDR3 covers 11 residues. The DNA for the CDR3 is TGTGCTAGCACTTCCGGGGATACGCAGTATTTT. Its translation is CASTSGDTQYF.

This rearrangement joins TRBV7-2 to TRBJ1-5, with 7 nucleotides matching TRBD1. J lost 3 bases, V lost 4 bases, and 3 bases had no gene match. CDR1 and CDR2 from the germline V gene are SGHTA and FQGNSA. The CDR3 runs 14 residues. For the CDR3, the DNA is TGTGCCAGCAGCTCAACAGGGGTCAATCAGCCCCAGCATTTT. It specifies CASSSTGVNQPQHF.

This chain links TRBV10-3 with TRBJ1-5, with D tentatively TRBD1 (6 bases). Germline V gene sequence: CDR1 ENHRY, CDR2 SYGVKD. This CDR3 is built from 17 residues. Trimming left V 3 bases short and J 0 bases short, with 15 bases between. The CDR3: CAISEGGSGYSNQPQHF. The CDR3 DNA sequence: TGTGCCATCAGTGAAGGGGGATCGGGGTATAGCAATCAGCCCCAGCATTTT.

J is TRBJ2-6 and V is TRBV7-8, with D perhaps TRBD1 (5 bases). This CDR3 has 16 amino acids. With 7 bases removed from V and 4 bases from J, the gap between germline ends came to 17 bases. The germline V gene has CDR1 SGHVS and CDR2 FQNEAQ. CDR3 coding DNA: TGTGCCAGCACCTTCGACAGACTCTCCGGGGCCAACGTCCTGACTTTC. Protein sequence: CASTFDRLSGANVLTF.

The chain is built from TRBV9 and TRBJ2-5; D perhaps matches TRBD2 (6 bases). Trimming took 0 bases from V and 5 from J, leaving 14 bases between them. The CDR3 covers 15 residues. Germline CDR1 and CDR2: SGDLS and YYNGEE. The CDR3 reads CASSVAGVGRETQYF. For the CDR3, the DNA is TGTGCCAGCAGCGTAGCGGGGGTTGGGAGGGAGACCCAGTACTTC.

This clone was detected a few times. The chain links TRBV18 to TRBJ2-7, with 8 bases that match TRBD1. Unmatched junction bases numbered 7, after V lost 6 bases and J lost 6 bases. The CDR3 has 13 residues. The germline V gene has CDR1 KGHSH and CDR2 LQKENI. In DNA, the CDR3 is TGTGCCAGCTCGCGGGACAGGAGGAGCGAGCAGTACTTC. Translation: CASSRDRRSEQYF.

This chain joins TRBV7-9 and TRBJ1-3; D might be TRBD1 (5 bases). This CDR3 has 15 residues. Germline-derived CDR1 and CDR2 are SEHNR and FQNEAQ (reference sequence). Trimming took off 3 bases at V and 4 bases at J, with 13 bases between the two ends. DNA of the CDR3: TGTGCCAGCAGCTTGGATGACAGCAAAGGAAACACCATATATTTT. Translating gives CASSLDDSKGNTIYF.

The genes are TRBV7-2 and TRBJ1-2; D is ambiguous. The CDR3 is made up of 15 amino acids. V dropped 1 base and J dropped 5 bases, with 14 bases sitting between them. Per germline, CDR1 SGHTA and CDR2 FQGNSA. This chain's CDR3 is CASSLDSARRYGYTF. Here the CDR3 DNA reads TGTGCCAGCAGCTTAGACTCAGCCAGGAGGTATGGCTACACCTTC.

The chain has TRBV27 and TRBJ2-7, with D unresolved. Trimming pared 4 bases from V and 4 bases from J, leaving 17 bases between. Germline CDR1 MNHEY, CDR2 SMNVEV (reference sequence). This CDR3 has 15 amino acids. The CDR3 nucleotides read TGTGCCAGCAGTTCTGGGTCTGGCGGAATTTACGAGCAGTACTTC. It is translated as CASSSGSGGIYEQYF.

The gene calls are TRBV15 and TRBJ1-5, with D perhaps TRBD1 (5 bases). The CDR3 has 13 amino acids. CDR1 and CDR2 (germline): LNHNV, YYDKDF (reference sequence). The V and J ends lost 2 bases and 6 bases respectively, with 8 bases between them. CDR3 nucleotides: TGTGCCACCAGCAGACAGGGAACTCAGCCCCAGCATTTT. This codes for CATSRQGTQPQHF.

This clone is a singleton in its sample. The V and J genes are TRBV5-4 and TRBJ1-2, with TRBD1 matching over 7 bases. CDR1 and CDR2 (germline): SGHNT, YYREEE (reference sequence). The V segment lost 4 bases and the J segment 5 bases; nucleotides outside the gene matches: 5. The CDR3 sequence is 13 residues long. The CDR3 nucleotides are TGTGCCAGCAGCCGGGACAGTGATTATGGCTACACCTTC. Its translation: CASSRDSDYGYTF.